The next 30 T cell receptor beta chains were all read from a single sample in a study of CXCR3-negative and CXCR3-positive naive CD8 T cells. UMI-labeled TRB cDNA libraries were prepared by 5' RACE. No DNA is given; TCRdb re-called the 5' RACE reads and lists each CDR3 protein once. The sample shows around 8,800 distinct CDR3 sequences, and 0.9% to 1.2% sits with its ten largest clones. Sequenced input: naive CXCR3- CD8+ T cells from blood. Sample subset: CD45RO-CCR7+CD27+CD95- naive CD8+ T cells lacking CXCR3 (TNR3-). These receptor sequences come from a human donor in good health. Some clones in this sample may be carry-over from other donors' samples.

This chain joins TRBV9 and TRBJ2-3. The CDR3 is made up of 16 amino acids. Germline CDR1 is SGDLS and CDR2 is YYNGEE. The CDR3 sequence is CASSVDSLTATDTQYF.

This clonotype counts as medium-sized by frequency. The chain couples TRBV29-1 to TRBJ2-5. Germline-derived CDR1 and CDR2 are SQVTM and ANQGSEA. The CDR3 runs 13 residues. CDR3 in amino acids: CSADTANQETQYF.

Frequency places this clonotype as medium-sized. The chain couples TRBV12-3 or TRBV12-4 to TRBJ2-7; lacking DNA, the TRBD2 call made by TCRdb goes unchecked. The CDR3 consists of 16 residues. The CDR3 spells CASSPPLAGVQYEQYF.

The rearrangement uses TRBV27 and TRBJ2-1; TCRdb's D gene call, TRBD2, goes unchecked for lack of DNA. Germline CDR1 MNHEY, CDR2 SMNVEV (reference sequence). The CDR3 length is 18 residues. The CDR3: CASTSGLAGRSSYNEQFF.

This clonotype is deemed medium-sized by its frequency. The rearrangement joins TRBV6-5 to TRBJ1-1. CDR1 is MNHEY, CDR2 SVGAGI, per germline. This CDR3 is 12 amino acids long. The CDR3 protein is CASQRPNTEAFF.

J is TRBJ1-5 and V is TRBV20-1. Looked up from germline, CDR1 is DFQATT and CDR2 is SNEGSKA (reference sequence). The CDR3 is 15 residues long. The CDR3 spells CSAREKTYSNQPQHF.

By frequency, this clonotype registers medium-sized. The genes are TRBV29-1 and TRBJ2-2. Germline-derived CDR1 and CDR2 are SQVTM and ANQGSEA. The CDR3 covers 13 residues. CDR3 amino acids: CSVEAINTGELFF.

The chain links TRBV4-3 to TRBJ2-3; checking the TCRdb D call of TRBD2 is not possible without DNA. CDR1 is LGHNA, CDR2 YSLEER, per germline. This CDR3 has 16 residues. The chain's CDR3 is CASSQGLAASTDTQYF.

The chain uses TRBV13 and TRBJ2-5; the D call of TRBD1 rests on TCRdb alone, since no DNA is present to check it. This CDR3 spans 15 amino acids. Germline CDR1 reads PRHDT; CDR2 reads FYEKMQ (reference sequence). CDR3 sequence reads: CASKDGTGGGETQYF.

The gene calls are TRBV7-9 and TRBJ2-7; TCRdb indicates TRBD1, and absent DNA this call remains unverified. This CDR3 is built from 15 residues. Germline CDR1 reads SEHNR; CDR2 reads FQNEAQ (reference sequence). The CDR3 spells CASSSLAGRVAEQYF. The full variable domain, rest sourced from reference TRBV7-9 and TRBJ2-7, is DTGVSQNPRHKITKRGQNVTFRCDPISEHNRLYWYRQTLGQGPEFLTYFQNEAQLEKSRLLSDRFSAERPKGSFSTLEIQRTEQGDSAMYLCASSSLAGRVAEQYFGPGTRLTVT.

This rearrangement joins TRBV9 to TRBJ1-1. Germline V gene data show CDR1 as SGDLS and CDR2 as YYNGEE. This CDR3 spans 13 amino acids. This chain's CDR3 is CASSEVVNTEAFF.

The chain combines TRBV25-1 with TRBJ2-1; TCRdb calls TRBD2, which cannot be checked without DNA. Germline V gives CDR1 MGHDK, CDR2 SYGVNS. The CDR3 is 15 residues long. The CDR3 loop reads CASSFLAGAYNEQFF.

This clonotype counts as medium-sized by frequency. The V and J genes are TRBV20-1 and TRBJ1-1. Germline CDR1 DFQATT, CDR2 SNEGSKA (reference sequence). This CDR3 has 16 amino acids. CDR3 region: CSARDRRKHMNTEAFF.

This clonotype is called medium-sized based on its frequency. This chain uses TRBV12-3 or TRBV12-4 with TRBJ2-1; with no DNA, the TCRdb D assignment of TRBD1 cannot be verified. The CDR3 has 13 amino acids. CDR3: CASSPNGGNEQFF.

The genes are TRBV29-1 and TRBJ1-2. The CDR3 contains 12 residues. The germline V gene has CDR1 SQVTM and CDR2 ANQGSEA. Here the CDR3 reads CSVETRSGRLKF.

This clonotype counts as medium-sized by frequency. The rearrangement joins TRBV7-2 to TRBJ1-2; TCRdb indicates TRBD1, and absent DNA this call remains unverified. Per germline, CDR1 SGHTA and CDR2 FQGNSA. The CDR3 has 14 amino acids. The CDR3 is CASSLSPGGFGYTF.

The CDR3 protein is CASTTYNEQFF. The V gene is TRBV28, the J gene TRBJ2-1. Looked up from germline, CDR1 is MDHEN and CDR2 is SYDVKM. This CDR3 is built from 11 residues.

Considering frequency, this clonotype is medium-sized. The CDR3 protein is CASSRSGSNTGELFF. The chain links TRBV9 to TRBJ2-2; absent DNA, TCRdb's TRBD2 call cannot be checked. The CDR3 runs to 15 residues. Germline values: CDR1 SGDLS, CDR2 YYNGEE.

This chain uses TRBV24-1 with TRBJ1-2; the D call from TCRdb, TRBD1, cannot be confirmed without DNA. Germline-derived CDR1 and CDR2 are KGHDR and SFDVKD. The CDR3 is 15 amino acids. The CDR3 loop is CATSDPGTSFYGYTF.

By frequency, this clonotype is medium-sized. This chain links TRBV19 with TRBJ1-2; TCRdb's D call, TRBD1, is unchecked because there is no DNA. There are 13 residues in the CDR3. CDR1 LNHDA and CDR2 SQIVND come from the germline V gene (reference sequence). The CDR3 region is CASSTTVSYGYTF.

This clonotype is labeled medium-sized based on frequency. This chain uses TRBV29-1 with TRBJ2-1; TCRdb's D call, TRBD2, is unchecked because there is no DNA. Germline CDR1 is SQVTM and CDR2 is ANQGSEA. This CDR3 has 13 residues. CDR3 sequence: CSALAGSYNEQFF.

Judged by frequency, this clonotype is medium-sized (0.01 to 0.1%). V usage is TRBV7-6 and J usage is TRBJ2-2; the D call of TRBD1 rests on TCRdb alone, since no DNA is present to check it. Looked up from germline, CDR1 is SGHVS and CDR2 is FNYEAQ. The CDR3 is made up of 17 amino acids. CDR3 amino acids: CASSLATSAGGTGELFF.

By frequency, this clonotype registers medium-sized (0.01 to 0.1%). The J gene is TRBJ2-1, the V gene TRBV12-3 or TRBV12-4; TCRdb names TRBD1, which stays unverified in the absence of DNA. CDR3 length equals 15 residues. CDR3 region: CASSFRRDTYNEQFF.

This clonotype is deemed medium-sized (0.01 to 0.1%) by its frequency. V usage is TRBV4-1 and J usage is TRBJ1-2. Germline lookup yields CDR1 MGHRA and CDR2 YSYEKL. The CDR3 covers 14 residues. The CDR3 is CASSPFGSNYGYTF.

V usage is TRBV11-3 and J usage is TRBJ2-1. Germline loops: CDR1 SGHNT, CDR2 YENEEA. The length of the CDR3 is 12 residues. CDR3 amino acids: CASSGFPNEQFF.

V is TRBV29-1 and J is TRBJ2-1; there is no DNA to check the TCRdb D call of TRBD1. The germline V gene encodes CDR1 SQVTM and CDR2 ANQGSEA. The CDR3 is 15 residues long. The chain's CDR3 is CSVEPGESSYNEQFF.

Its frequency marks this clonotype as medium-sized. The chain combines TRBV4-2 with TRBJ2-7. The CDR3 covers 13 residues. CDR1 and CDR2 (germline): LGHNA, YNFKEQ. The CDR3 loop reads CASSQEKEYEQYF.

CDR3 protein: CASSQEDWDGDGYTF. This rearrangement joins TRBV4-2 to TRBJ1-2; TCRdb names TRBD1, which stays unverified in the absence of DNA. The CDR3 has 15 residues. Germline V CDR1 and CDR2: LGHNA, YNFKEQ.

The V and J genes are TRBV2 and TRBJ2-7. Looked up from germline, CDR1 is SNHLY and CDR2 is FYNNEI. This CDR3 contains 11 residues. CDR3: CASSETHEQYF.

The chain carries TRBV12-3 or TRBV12-4 and TRBJ2-3. The CDR3 has 11 amino acids. CDR3 sequence reads: CASSARETQYF.